Below are 14 T cell receptor beta chains sequenced from a single sample in a study of OX40 agonist ivuxolimab in advanced cancers. Clones were sequenced by immunoSEQ multiplex PCR, and TCRdb holds only the in-frame ones, with some missing. The sample yields about 58,000 clones, approximately 88% seen once. The specimen was CD4+ or CD8+ T cells sorted from blood, collected in a trial of the OX40 agonist ivuxolimab. The source of these receptors is an adult with an advanced solid tumor such as melanoma, head and neck, liver or kidney cancer.

The rearrangement joins TRBV6-1 to TRBJ2-5; D gene ambiguous. With 6 bases removed from V and 5 bases from J, the gap between germline ends came to 10 bases. Germline lookup yields CDR1 MNHNS and CDR2 SASEGT. The CDR3 sequence is 12 residues long. This CDR3 reads CASRLVWETQYF. CDR3 in DNA: TGTGCCAGCAGACTCGTTTGGGAGACCCAGTACTTC.

The rearrangement links TRBV27 to TRBJ1-4; D is unresolved. The length of the CDR3 is 14 residues. V gave up 1 base and J gave up 6 bases, with 9 bases separating them. Germline CDR1 is MNHEY and CDR2 is SMNVEV (reference sequence). CDR3 nucleotide sequence: TGTGCCAGCAGTTTATGGGGTAATGATGAAAAACTGTTTTTT. Amino acids: CASSLWGNDEKLFF.

The chain links TRBV18 to TRBJ2-3, with D perhaps TRBD2 (5 bases). In germline, CDR1 is KGHSH, CDR2 LQKENI. Deletions cut 3 bases from V and 6 bases from J, with 22 bases between. There are 17 residues in the CDR3. The chain's CDR3 is CASSPLSAGIPRDTQYF. CDR3 DNA: TGTGCCAGCTCACCGCTTTCGGCGGGCATTCCTAGGGATACGCAGTATTTT.

The V gene is TRBV2, the J gene TRBJ2-3; D is perhaps TRBD1 (6 bases). The V gene's germline CDR1 is SNHLY and CDR2 FYNNEI. Trimming removed 7 bases from V and 0 bases from J, with 8 bases in between. The length of the CDR3 is 13 residues. CDR3 residues: CASNRESTDTQYF. In DNA form, the CDR3 reads TGTGCCAGCAACAGGGAGAGCACAGATACGCAGTATTTT.

The chain carries TRBV5-1 and TRBJ2-3; 9 bases fit TRBD2. J lost 1 base, V lost 0 bases, and 6 bases had no gene match. CDR1 and CDR2 (germline): SGHRS, YFSETQ. There are 17 residues in the CDR3. The CDR3, as DNA: TGCGCCAGCAGCTTGGCCTCGCGGACTAGCGGCACAGATACGCAGTATTTT. Encoded protein: CASSLASRTSGTDTQYF.

V usage is TRBV6-1 and J usage is TRBJ1-1, with 7 bases aligning to TRBD1. The germline V gene encodes CDR1 MNHNS and CDR2 SASEGT. Trimming took 4 bases from V and 6 from J; bases not matched to a gene: 11. The CDR3 consists of 15 residues. The CDR3 protein is CASSGQGWAASEAFF. In DNA, the CDR3 is TGTGCCAGCAGTGGACAGGGTTGGGCAGCTTCTGAAGCTTTCTTT.

V and J are TRBV11-1 and TRBJ2-3; 11 bases line up with TRBD2. From germline, CDR1 is SGHAT and CDR2 FQDESV (reference sequence). The CDR3 consists of 15 residues. V shed 6 bases and J 3 bases; nucleotides not matched to a gene: 5. The CDR3 region has the DNA TGTGCCAGCAGTCCGGGACTAGCGGATACAGATACGCAGTATTTT. The encoded protein is CASSPGLADTDTQYF.

The rearrangement links TRBV5-1 to TRBJ2-3; unclear D gene. Germline V gene lookup returns CDR1 SGHRS and CDR2 YFSETQ. The CDR3 consists of 13 residues. V lost 4 bases and J lost 0, with 6 bases in between. CDR3 amino acids: CASSAASTDTQYF. Here the CDR3 DNA reads TGCGCCAGCAGCGCCGCTAGCACAGATACGCAGTATTTT. The variable domain in full, completed from reference TRBV5-1 and TRBJ2-3, reads KAGVTQTPRYLIKTRGQQVTLSCSPISGHRSVSWYQQTPGQGLQFLFEYFSETQRNKGNFPGRFSGRQFSNSRSEMNVSTLELGDSALYLCASSAASTDTQYFGPGTRLTVL.

The rearrangement links TRBV5-1 to TRBJ1-1; D is ambiguous. Trimming removed 1 base at V and 5 bases at J, with 12 bases between. The CDR3 extends over 14 amino acids. Germline values: CDR1 SGHRS, CDR2 YFSETQ. The CDR3 protein is CASSLTDHETEAFF. The CDR3, as DNA: TGCGCCAGCAGCTTGACAGATCACGAAACTGAAGCTTTCTTT.

The chain recombines TRBV7-3 with TRBJ1-2, with D unresolved. This CDR3 is built from 13 residues. The germline V gene encodes CDR1 SGHTA and CDR2 FQGTGA. Trimming took 3 bases from V and 8 from J, leaving 13 bases between them. The CDR3 DNA is TGTGCCAGCAGCTTTCAGGAATCAAGGGGCTACACCTTC. Translating gives CASSFQESRGYTF.

The CDR3 sequence is CASSEVSGATDETQYF. For the CDR3, the DNA is TGTGCCAGCAGTGAAGTGTCAGGGGCGACGGACGAGACCCAGTACTTC. The rearrangement joins TRBV2 to TRBJ2-5; possibly TRBD1 for D (6 bases). Germline lookup yields CDR1 SNHLY and CDR2 FYNNEI. This CDR3 is 16 amino acids long. V was cut by 1 base and J by 5 bases, with 17 bases left in between.

The gene calls are TRBV6-5 and TRBJ1-2, with 9 bases lining up with TRBD1. CDR1 MNHEY and CDR2 SVGAGI come from the germline V gene. Trimming cost V 4 bases and J 7 bases; bases outside gene matches: 7. This CDR3 has 14 amino acids. As DNA, the CDR3 is TGTGCCAGCAGTTCCGGGACAGGGTATTTTGGCTACACCTTC. It is translated as CASSSGTGYFGYTF.

V gene TRBV5-4 combines with J gene TRBJ2-2; 7 nucleotides line up with TRBD2. Germline V CDR1 and CDR2: SGHNT, YYREEE (reference sequence). Germline trimming cut 2 bases from V and 2 bases from J; bases unmatched to any gene: 3. CDR3 length: 15 residues. CDR3 sequence reads: CASSFGLDNTGELFF. CDR3 nucleotide sequence: TGTGCCAGCAGCTTCGGACTAGATAACACCGGGGAGCTGTTTTTT.

The gene calls are TRBV18 and TRBJ1-3; no clear D gene. The CDR3 extends over 16 amino acids. V lost 5 bases to trimming and J lost 2 bases, with 16 bases between them. CDR1 and CDR2 from the germline V gene are KGHSH and LQKENI. The CDR3 nucleotides are TGTGCCAGCTCAAACGGGTATGATACGGCTGGAAACACCATATATTTT. It encodes CASSNGYDTAGNTIYF.